The clone carrying this TCR beta chain has just one count. The data are from a study of blood T cell repertoires in COVID-19. On the study more broadly: Sites across the United States, Italy and Spain contributed samples from acute and convalescent COVID-19. PBMCs, B-cell-depleted T cells, or T cells provided the cDNA or gDNA that made up the material.

Two negative PCRs, clearance, or symptom resolution were required of recovered Cohort 3 donors. In the authors' methods: Amplification with reference gene primers provided the estimates of nucleated cell counts. Data came from immunoSEQ multiplex PCR; TCRdb stores just in-frame clones and leaves some out. That table supplies the V and J calls and clone size; D and trimming were determined from the DNA. The data show 130,000 or so clones, around four fifths seen once. This clonotype was obtained from a man between 25 and 39 years old who had recovered from COVID-19. Sequenced input: PBMCs or T cells enriched from blood (not recorded which).

The DNA for the CDR3 is TGTGCCAGCAGCTCGCCTGGCGGCGAGCAGTACTTC. Its protein product is CASSSPGGEQYF. The J gene is TRBJ2-7, the V gene TRBV7-3; D is uncertain. The germline V gene encodes CDR1 SGHTA and CDR2 FQGTGA. This CDR3 has 12 amino acids. V lost 4 bases and J lost 6, with 10 bases in between.